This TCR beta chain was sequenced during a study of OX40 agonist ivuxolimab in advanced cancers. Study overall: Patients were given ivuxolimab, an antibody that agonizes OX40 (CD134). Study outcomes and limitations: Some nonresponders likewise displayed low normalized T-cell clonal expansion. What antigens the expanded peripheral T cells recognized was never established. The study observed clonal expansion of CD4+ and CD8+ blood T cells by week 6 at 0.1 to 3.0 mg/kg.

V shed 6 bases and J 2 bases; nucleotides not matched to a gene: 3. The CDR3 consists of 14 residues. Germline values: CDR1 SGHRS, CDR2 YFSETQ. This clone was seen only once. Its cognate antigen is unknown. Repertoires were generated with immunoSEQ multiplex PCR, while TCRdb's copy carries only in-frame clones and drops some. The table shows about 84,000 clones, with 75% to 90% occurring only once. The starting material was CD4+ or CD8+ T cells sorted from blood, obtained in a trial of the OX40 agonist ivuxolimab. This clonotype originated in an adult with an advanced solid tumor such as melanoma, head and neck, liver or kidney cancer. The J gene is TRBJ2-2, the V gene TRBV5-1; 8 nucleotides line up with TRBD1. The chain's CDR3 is CASTGQGNTGELFF. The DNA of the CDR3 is TGCGCCAGCACTGGACAGGGAAACACCGGGGAGCTGTTTTTT.